This T cell receptor beta chain comes out of a study of blood T cells in healthy people across ages. PBMCs were isolated at a quantity of at least 6 million per sample. The CDR3 runs 14 residues. Trimming removed 2 bases from V and 6 bases from J; junction bases left unmatched: 5. Germline CDR1 and CDR2: LGHNA and YNFKEQ. Then a second PCR, running about 6 to 11 cycles, was carried out with a sample-barcoded 5' primer and a J-beta primer mix. TCRdb reanalysed the 5' RACE reads using MiXCR and keeps one entry per CDR3 protein. The table shows about 1.4 million distinct CDR3 sequences, with around 55% occurring only once.

What was sequenced was blood. The clonotype comes from a man between 18 and 35 years old in good health. The chain recombines TRBV4-2 with TRBJ2-3; 7 bases agree with TRBD1. CDR3 bases: TGTGCCAGCAGCCAACTCTTACAGGGGGATACGCAGTATTTT. Protein sequence: CASSQLLQGDTQYF.